The 28 T cell receptor beta chains below were found in one sample sequenced in a study of blood T cell repertoires in COVID-19. Method: immunoSEQ multiplex PCR; TCRdb's copy keeps in-frame clones and lacks some. The sample shows approximately 100,000 clones, 86% of them seen only once. Input material: PBMCs or T cells enriched from blood (not recorded which). The source of these receptors is a woman aged 50 to 60 who had recovered from COVID-19.

The table lists this clone with a few counts. The chain couples TRBV30 to TRBJ2-3, with a weak D call TRBD2 (6 bases). Germline values: CDR1 GTSNPN, CDR2 SVGIG (reference sequence). The CDR3 has 14 amino acids. Trimming removed 0 bases from V and 1 base from J, with 8 bases in between. CDR3 in DNA: TGTGCCTGGAGTGTCCCGGGGGGCACAGATACGCAGTATTTT. Translated, it gives CAWSVPGGTDTQYF. The full variable domain, rest sourced from reference TRBV30 and TRBJ2-3, is SQTIHQWPATLVQPVGSPLSLECTVEGTSNPNLYWYRQAAGRGLQLLFYSVGIGQISSEVPQNLSASRPQDRQFILSSKKLLLSDSGFYLCAWSVPGGTDTQYFGPGTRLTVL.

CDR3 region: CASNPGTGGTYEQYF. DNA of the CDR3: TGTGCCAGTAACCCCGGGACAGGGGGGACCTACGAGCAGTACTTC. The V gene is TRBV19, the J gene TRBJ2-7; TRBD1 matches at 11 bases. The V gene end was trimmed by 7 bases and the J gene end by 2 bases; junction bases not matched to a gene: 7. The CDR3 length is 15 residues. The V gene's germline CDR1 is LNHDA and CDR2 SQIVND (reference sequence).

Turning to this clone: The DNA is omitted, as the CDR3 cannot be located on it reliably, and the CDR3 follows TCRdb's listing. The CDR3 is CASSFGPGPWVF. The chain recombines TRBV11-3 with TRBJ2-1; TRBD1, the D gene given by the table, was not confirmed from the DNA. Germline CDR1 and CDR2: SGHNT and YENEEA. The CDR3 length is 12 residues, termini included.

The rearrangement uses TRBV7-6 and TRBJ1-4; weak D call: TRBD1 (6 bases). Per germline, CDR1 SGHVS and CDR2 FNYEAQ. The CDR3 length is 15 residues. V was pared by 5 bases and J by 6 bases, with 16 bases between. In nucleotides, the CDR3 is TGTGCCAGCAGCGTAACAGGGAATCGGGATGAAAAACTGTTTTTT. It encodes CASSVTGNRDEKLFF.

The chain couples TRBV28 to TRBJ1-1; D is ambiguous. The CDR3 contains 17 residues. Trimming cost V 1 base and J 0 bases, with 15 bases left between them. Germline loops: CDR1 MDHEN, CDR2 SYDVKM. CDR3 sequence (DNA): TGTGCCAGCAGTTTATACCCTTCACCAACGGTGAACACTGAAGCTTTCTTT. Its protein product is CASSLYPSPTVNTEAFF.

The rearrangement joins TRBV27 to TRBJ2-2, with 7 nucleotides matching TRBD2. Germline trimming cut 10 bases from V and 5 bases from J; bases unmatched to any gene: 16. The CDR3 is 16 amino acids. Germline assignment: CDR1 MNHEY and CDR2 SMNVEV (reference sequence). DNA of the CDR3: TGTGCCACCGCCCCGACGGGACTACCCAATACCGGGGAGCTGTTTTTT. Residues: CATAPTGLPNTGELFF.

V is TRBV5-5 and J is TRBJ2-3; no firm D call. From germline, CDR1 is SGHKS and CDR2 YYEKEE (reference sequence). The CDR3 length is 13 residues. Trimming took off 0 bases at V and 4 bases at J, with 6 bases between the two ends. The CDR3 here is CASSLASADTQYF. CDR3 nucleotide sequence: TGTGCCAGCAGCTTGGCCAGCGCAGATACGCAGTATTTT.

The chain links TRBV6-5 to TRBJ1-1, with unresolved D. The ends were cut back, 3 bases at V and 6 bases at J, with 5 bases in the middle. The germline CDR1 and CDR2 sequences are MNHEY and SVGAGI. CDR3 size: 11 residues. The CDR3 DNA reads TGTGCCAGCAGTTATGAGGCTGAAGCTTTCTTT. This sequence encodes CASSYEAEAFF.

This rearrangement joins TRBV24-1 to TRBJ2-3; possible D gene TRBD2, 5 bases. V was pared by 4 bases and J by 2 bases, with 9 bases between. This CDR3 comprises 14 residues. Germline CDR1 and CDR2: KGHDR and SFDVKD. In DNA, the CDR3 is TGTGCCACCAGTGAGGCAGACTACACAGATACGCAGTATTTT. Encoded protein: CATSEADYTDTQYF.

Comment on this clone: The same CDR3 is also encoded by other DNA sequences in this sample. V is TRBV5-1 and J is TRBJ1-1; a weak D match, TRBD1 (6 bases). The CDR3 runs 16 residues. Germline V lookup: CDR1 SGHRS, CDR2 YFSETQ. V was shortened by 0 bases and J by 0 bases, with 12 bases between the two germline ends. CDR3 sequence (DNA): TGCGCCAGCAGCTTGGCGCAGGGGAGTATGAACACTGAAGCTTTCTTT. Amino acid sequence: CASSLAQGSMNTEAFF.

This clone has a single count. The rearrangement links TRBV2 to TRBJ2-3, with TRBD2 as a possible D gene (5 bases). Germline CDR1 reads SNHLY; CDR2 reads FYNNEI. Between the trimmed V and J ends, which lost 3 bases and 1 base, there was a span of 11 bases. CDR3 length: 15 amino acids. CDR3 DNA sequence: TGTGCCAGCAGTGAGGATTGGGAGCGCACAGATACGCAGTATTTT. Its translation: CASSEDWERTDTQYF.

The rearrangement uses TRBV18 and TRBJ2-5; 12 nucleotides agree with TRBD1. Germline V lookup: CDR1 KGHSH, CDR2 LQKENI. V was clipped by 3 bases and J by 6 bases; unmatched bases: 2. The CDR3 consists of 14 residues. The CDR3 DNA reads TGTGCCAGCTCACCGGGACAGGGGGCGAAGACCCAGTACTTC. Its translation: CASSPGQGAKTQYF.

In its sample, this clone was seen a few times. V and J are TRBV19 and TRBJ2-7; no clear D gene. Germline CDR1 is LNHDA and CDR2 is SQIVND (reference sequence). The CDR3 has 13 amino acids. Trimming took off 1 base at V and 5 bases at J, with 9 bases between the two ends. As DNA, the CDR3 is TGTGCCAGTAGTATAGGCTACCCCCACGAGCAGTACTTC. Translating it yields CASSIGYPHEQYF.

The rearrangement links TRBV5-1 to TRBJ1-1, with a tentative D call TRBD1 (5 bases). In germline, CDR1 is SGHRS, CDR2 YFSETQ. The CDR3 is 15 amino acids. Trimming pared 0 bases from V and 8 bases from J, leaving 17 bases between. CDR3 amino acids: CASSLEGRGLGEAFF. CDR3 nucleotides: TGCGCCAGCAGCTTGGAAGGGCGGGGGTTGGGGGAAGCTTTCTTT.

The rearrangement joins TRBV9 to TRBJ1-4; 7 nucleotides agree with TRBD1. CDR3 size: 15 residues. Trimming took 4 bases from V and 7 from J; bases not matched to a gene: 10. In germline, CDR1 is SGDLS, CDR2 YYNGEE. The CDR3 loop is CASSSQGVRSEKLFF. CDR3 DNA: TGTGCCAGCAGCTCCCAGGGGGTCAGAAGTGAAAAACTGTTTTTT.

The V and J genes are TRBV5-1 and TRBJ2-5; the match to TRBD2 covers 11 bases. The CDR3 extends over 16 amino acids. V trimming: 3 bases; J trimming: 1 base; junction bases outside the gene matches: 5. Germline lookup yields CDR1 SGHRS and CDR2 YFSETQ. The CDR3 sequence: CASSYSGGDRQETQYF. The CDR3 DNA reads as TGCGCCAGCAGCTATAGCGGGGGGGACCGCCAAGAGACCCAGTACTTC.

This chain links TRBV7-6 with TRBJ2-2; 8 bases align to TRBD2. Germline trimming cut 5 bases from V and 4 bases from J; bases unmatched to any gene: 12. CDR1 is SGHVS, CDR2 FNYEAQ, per germline. The CDR3 extends over 17 amino acids. CDR3 sequence (DNA): TGTGCCAGCAGCCCGTACCTAGCTGCGGGAGGCACCGGGGAGCTGTTTTTT. Its translation: CASSPYLAAGGTGELFF.

The rearrangement links TRBV29-1 to TRBJ1-5, with 8 bases lining up with TRBD1. Germline lookup yields CDR1 SQVTM and CDR2 ANQGSEA. There are 13 residues in the CDR3. With V trimmed by 6 bases and J by 4 bases, 5 bases remained unmatched. The CDR3 DNA sequence: TGCAGCGTCCGGGACAGGCAGAATCAGCCCCAGCATTTT. Residues: CSVRDRQNQPQHF.

The genes are TRBV4-1 and TRBJ2-7, with D unresolved. There are 13 residues in the CDR3. Per the germline V gene, CDR1 is MGHRA and CDR2 is YSYEKL. V shed 4 bases and J shed 5 bases, with 12 bases lying between them. The CDR3 reads CASSPTLSHEQYF. The CDR3 DNA reads TGCGCCAGCAGCCCAACCCTTAGCCACGAGCAGTACTTC.

The chain links TRBV28 to TRBJ2-2; TRBD1 aligns across 11 bases. This CDR3 region has 16 residues. Losses at the gene ends were 4 bases for V and 4 bases for J; bases not matched to a gene: 5. Germline V CDR1 and CDR2: MDHEN, SYDVKM. CDR3 loop: CASSYGQGARTGELFF. The CDR3 DNA is TGTGCCAGCAGTTACGGACAGGGGGCGCGCACCGGGGAGCTGTTTTTT.

The chain is built from TRBV4-1 and TRBJ2-1; 13 bases match TRBD2. Germline CDR1 MGHRA, CDR2 YSYEKL. This CDR3 comprises 19 residues. With V trimmed by 5 bases and J by 7 bases, 17 bases remained unmatched. CDR3 loop: CASSVRLAGGPTLGNEQFF. CDR3 coding DNA: TGCGCCAGCAGCGTTCGACTAGCGGGAGGCCCAACCCTGGGGAATGAGCAGTTCTTC.

The CDR3 region has the DNA TGTGCCAGCACACAAAGGGGGTCCTACAATGAGCAGTTCTTC. Amino acids: CASTQRGSYNEQFF. This sequence joins TRBV3-1 (or the pseudogene TRBV3-2) and TRBJ2-1, with D perhaps matching TRBD1 (6 bases). The V and J ends lost 7 bases and 1 base respectively, with 11 bases between them. In germline, CDR1 is LGHDT, CDR2 YNNKEL (reference sequence). The CDR3 is made up of 14 amino acids.

This chain links TRBV27 with TRBJ2-3; 8 nucleotides align to TRBD2. After removal of 5 bases from V and 6 bases from J, the junction contained 13 bases not matched to a gene. Germline loops: CDR1 MNHEY, CDR2 SMNVEV (reference sequence). The CDR3 has 16 residues. Here the CDR3 DNA reads TGTGCCAGCAGTCCCGGCCCCCGGGGGGGCCGGGATACGCAGTATTTT. It is translated as CASSPGPRGGRDTQYF.

V gene TRBV5-1 combines with J gene TRBJ1-2; 7 bases match TRBD1. The CDR3 has 15 amino acids. Germline V CDR1 and CDR2: SGHRS, YFSETQ. Trimming removed 6 bases from V and 5 bases from J; junction bases left unmatched: 13. The CDR3 here is CASTYRTGGGYGYTF. DNA of the CDR3: TGCGCCAGCACATATCGGACAGGCGGGGGGTATGGCTACACCTTC.

This chain links TRBV19 with TRBJ1-2; D not certain. The length of the CDR3 is 14 residues. Germline V lookup: CDR1 LNHDA, CDR2 SQIVND (reference sequence). The V end was cut by 4 bases, the J end by 0 bases, with 9 bases between. CDR3 bases: TGTGCCAGTAGTAGTCAGGATCCTAACTATGGCTACACCTTC. It specifies CASSSQDPNYGYTF.

The chain carries TRBV6-6 and TRBJ2-1; D may be TRBD2 (7 bases). The length of the CDR3 is 17 residues. CDR1 is MNHNY and CDR2 is SVGAGI in the germline V gene (reference sequence). Trimming took 5 bases from V and 2 from J, leaving 19 bases between them. The CDR3 loop reads CASSPRGGGPPYNEQFF. CDR3 bases: TGTGCCAGCAGTCCTCGAGGGGGGGGGCCTCCCTACAATGAGCAGTTCTTC.

The chain uses TRBV6-5 and TRBJ2-3, with D possibly called TRBD1 or TRBD2 (5 bases each). Trimming shortened V by 10 bases and J by 5 bases, and 22 bases separated the two germline ends. The CDR3 is 15 residues long. Germline V CDR1 and CDR2: MNHEY, SVGAGI. The CDR3 nucleotides are TGTGCCACCAGCGGCAGGGCAGGGCAGGAAGATACGCAGTATTTT. It codes for CATSGRAGQEDTQYF.

The chain links TRBV30 to TRBJ1-5; tentatively, D is TRBD1 (5 bases). In germline, CDR1 is GTSNPN, CDR2 SVGIG (reference sequence). The CDR3 is 16 amino acids. Trimming left V 0 bases short and J 2 bases short, with 14 bases between. The DNA of the CDR3 is TGTGCCTGGAGTGTACGGCGGCAGGGCGGCAATCAGCCCCAGCATTTT. This encodes CAWSVRRQGGNQPQHF.